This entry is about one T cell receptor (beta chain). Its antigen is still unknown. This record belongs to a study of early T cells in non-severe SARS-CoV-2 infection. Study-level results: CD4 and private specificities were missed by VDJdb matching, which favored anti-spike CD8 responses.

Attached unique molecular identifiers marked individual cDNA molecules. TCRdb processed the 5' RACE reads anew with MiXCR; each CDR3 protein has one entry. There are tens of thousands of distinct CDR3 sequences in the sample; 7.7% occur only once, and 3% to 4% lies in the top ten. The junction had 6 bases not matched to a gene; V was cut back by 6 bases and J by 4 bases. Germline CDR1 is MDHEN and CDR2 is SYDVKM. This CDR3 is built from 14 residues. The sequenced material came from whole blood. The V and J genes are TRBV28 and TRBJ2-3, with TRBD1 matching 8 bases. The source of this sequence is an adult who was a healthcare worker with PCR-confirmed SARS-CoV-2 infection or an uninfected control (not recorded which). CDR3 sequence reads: CASSSGQGADTQYF. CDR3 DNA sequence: TGTGCCAGCAGCTCAGGACAGGGCGCAGATACGCAGTATTTT.